This T cell receptor (beta chain) was observed in a study of blood T cell repertoires in COVID-19. Only in-frame clones appear in the TCRdb table, and some are missing; sequencing was by immunoSEQ multiplex PCR. The table records a few hundred thousand clones, roughly 90% of them present only once. Participants in the exposed group had met a COVID-19 case in the 2 weeks before joining the study. This clone was counted only a few times. The TCR originated in a woman in her 40s who had been exposed to COVID-19. Sequenced material: PBMCs or T cells enriched from blood (not recorded which).

CDR3 sequence (DNA): TGTGCCAGCAGCTTCCGGACATTCACCTACGAGCAGTACTTC. It specifies CASSFRTFTYEQYF. V gene TRBV13 combines with J gene TRBJ2-7; tentative D call: TRBD1 (5 bases). Trimming pared 3 bases from V and 2 bases from J, leaving 11 bases between. The V gene's germline CDR1 is PRHDT and CDR2 FYEKMQ (reference sequence). CDR3 size: 14 residues.